The text below deals with one T cell receptor (beta chain). As yet, its antigen is unknown. Other nucleotide sequences from this sample produce the same CDR3. TCRdb keeps only in-frame clones here, not all; method: immunoSEQ multiplex PCR. The data contain 5,000 to 6,500 clones, just under 95% of them singletons. This entry belongs to a study of regulatory and conventional T cells in RAG deficiency. Notes on the study in general: Control T-cell subsets had markedly higher Shannon entropy and lower Simpson indices than RAG-deficient patients. Omenn patients showed >90% Treg-Tconv overlap and shorter CDR3 lengths.

Trimming pared 0 bases from V and 4 bases from J, leaving 4 bases between. In germline, CDR1 is LGHNA, CDR2 YSLEER. The CDR3 contains 13 residues. This chain connects TRBV4-3 to TRBJ2-1; the D is unclear. The sample was CD8+ T cells sorted from blood. The receptor was isolated from a human donor with RAG deficiency presenting as severe combined immunodeficiency. The CDR3 loop is CASSQDLYNEQFF. CDR3 bases: TGCGCCAGCAGCCAAGATCTATACAATGAGCAGTTCTTC.